Listed below are T cell receptor beta chains from one sample, sequenced in a study of beta chain features in type 1 diabetes. Profiled with immunoSEQ multiplex PCR; TCRdb holds only in-frame clones, not every one. The sample has 640,000 or so clones, over 12% seen once. Sequenced sample: naive CD4+ T cells from blood. The receptors here all came from a man between 18 and 35 years old with type 1 diabetes. The CDR3 runs from the conserved cysteine through the conserved F or W. Fields, in order: clone size, V gene, J gene, CDR3 protein. Clone size is shown for a subset of rows, as once, few, many or a class of expanded clone.

size: NA; V: TRBV27; J: TRBJ2-7; CDR3: CASSMTGSLYF
size: NA; V: TRBV29-1; J: TRBJ1-4; CDR3: CSVEQGAGEKLFF
size: NA; V: TRBV5-4; J: TRBJ1-6; CDR3: CASSLKLGDYNSPLHF
size: few; V: TRBV25-1; J: TRBJ1-2; CDR3: CASRATGHGYGYTF
size: few; V: TRBV7-6; J: TRBJ1-4; CDR3: CASSVTGLTNEKLFF
size: NA; V: TRBV2; J: TRBJ2-5; CDR3: CASNIGGMKETQYF
size: NA; V: TRBV6-5; J: TRBJ2-1; CDR3: CASSPLAASYNEQFF
size: few; V: TRBV19; J: TRBJ2-1; CDR3: CASSLYSGTYNEQFF
size: few; V: TRBV5-4; J: TRBJ2-7; CDR3: CASSLPAGREQYF
size: NA; V: TRBV7-2; J: TRBJ2-5; CDR3: CASSLGLGTAETQYF
size: NA; V: TRBV7-9; J: TRBJ2-1; CDR3: CASSPGTSGSKGNNEQFF
size: few; V: TRBV6-1; J: TRBJ1-1; CDR3: CASSELRGTEAFF
size: few; V: TRBV12-5; J: TRBJ2-3; CDR3: CASGLGQLDGDTQYF
size: NA; V: TRBV6-5; J: TRBJ2-7; CDR3: CASRRPGQIYEQYF
size: NA; V: TRBV18; J: TRBJ2-2; CDR3: CASPLPGQNTGELFF
size: NA; V: TRBV7-3; J: TRBJ1-6; CDR3: CASSSQDYRLSPLHF
size: NA; V: TRBV11-2; J: TRBJ2-3; CDR3: CASSLAGVDTQYF
size: few; V: TRBV5-4; J: TRBJ1-1; CDR3: CASSLGDTEAFF
size: few; V: TRBV7-6; J: TRBJ2-7; CDR3: CASSLGGDSYEQYF
size: NA; V: TRBV9; J: TRBJ2-5; CDR3: CASTTRPLQETQYF
size: NA; V: TRBV30; J: TRBJ2-5; CDR3: CAWSVGPGVTQYF
size: few; V: TRBV7-9; J: TRBJ1-1; CDR3: CASLPVGRGMNTEAFF